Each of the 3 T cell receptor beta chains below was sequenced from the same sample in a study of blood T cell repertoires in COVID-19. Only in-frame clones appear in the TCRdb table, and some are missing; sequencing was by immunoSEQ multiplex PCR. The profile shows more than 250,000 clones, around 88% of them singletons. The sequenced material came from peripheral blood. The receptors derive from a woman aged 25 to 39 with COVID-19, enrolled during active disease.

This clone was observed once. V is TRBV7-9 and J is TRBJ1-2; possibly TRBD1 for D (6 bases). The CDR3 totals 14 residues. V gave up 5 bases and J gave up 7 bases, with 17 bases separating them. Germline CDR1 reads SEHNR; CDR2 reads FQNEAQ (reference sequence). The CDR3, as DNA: TGTGCCAGCAGCCCCCAGCCGACAGGATCTGGCTACACCTTC. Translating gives CASSPQPTGSGYTF.

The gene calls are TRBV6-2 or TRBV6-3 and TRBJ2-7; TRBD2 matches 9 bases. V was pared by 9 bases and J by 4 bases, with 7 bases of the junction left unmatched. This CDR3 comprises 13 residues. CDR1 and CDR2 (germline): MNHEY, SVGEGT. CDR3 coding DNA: TGTGCCAGTAGTCTAAGCGGGGGGTACGAGCAGTACGTC. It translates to CASSLSGGYEQYV.

Here the CDR3 reads CASRGTGGDNQPQHF. The CDR3 nucleotides are TGTGCCAGCAGAGGGACAGGGGGCGACAATCAGCCCCAGCATTTT. J is TRBJ1-5 and V is TRBV6-6, with TRBD1 matching 12 bases. CDR1 is MNHNY and CDR2 is SVGAGI in the germline V gene (reference sequence). The CDR3 length is 15 residues. V shed 6 bases and J 3 bases; nucleotides not matched to a gene: 3.